The 20 T cell receptor beta chains listed next were all sequenced from one sample in a study of technical replicates of blood from a few donors. Generated by immunoSEQ multiplex PCR, the TCRdb table keeps only in-frame clones and is missing some. The sample has about 16,000 clones, about nine tenths seen once. The sample consisted of PBMCs. These receptors were collected from a human donor in good health.

The chain is built from TRBV28 and TRBJ1-1; D might be TRBD1 (6 bases). Per germline, CDR1 MDHEN and CDR2 SYDVKM. This CDR3 has 13 residues. Trimming removed 5 bases at V and 7 bases at J, with 14 bases between. This CDR3 is CASSLYRDNEAFF. DNA of the CDR3: TGTGCCAGCAGTCTTTACCGGGACAATGAAGCTTTCTTT.

The rearrangement links TRBV5-5 to TRBJ2-3, with TRBD1 as a possible D gene (5 bases). The germline V and J ends were trimmed by 0 bases and 5 bases, with 10 bases remaining between them. Germline V gene data show CDR1 as SGHKS and CDR2 as YYEKEE (reference sequence). There are 14 residues in the CDR3. CDR3 in DNA: TGTGCCAGCAGCTTGGGGGGCACGGTAGATACGCAGTATTTT. Translating it yields CASSLGGTVDTQYF.

The J gene is TRBJ2-7, the V gene TRBV10-3, with 9 bases matching TRBD2. V shed 2 bases and J 2 bases; nucleotides not matched to a gene: 10. CDR3 length: 17 residues. CDR1 is ENHRY and CDR2 is SYGVKD in the germline V gene. The CDR3 DNA sequence: TGTGCCATCAGTGAGACCAGAAGCGGGGGGTCCCCCTACGAGCAGTACTTC. Its translation: CAISETRSGGSPYEQYF.

V is TRBV5-1 and J is TRBJ2-5; possibly TRBD2 for D (5 bases). V was clipped by 4 bases and J by 4 bases, with 17 bases between them. The CDR3 extends over 15 amino acids. Germline V lookup: CDR1 SGHRS, CDR2 YFSETQ. The CDR3 region has the DNA TGCGCCAGCAGCCCCGGGGTGGGGTTGCGAGAGACCCAGTACTTC. Residues: CASSPGVGLRETQYF. Combining the CDR3 with reference TRBV5-1 and TRBJ2-5 gives the whole variable domain KAGVTQTPRYLIKTRGQQVTLSCSPISGHRSVSWYQQTPGQGLQFLFEYFSETQRNKGNFPGRFSGRQFSNSRSEMNVSTLELGDSALYLCASSPGVGLRETQYFGPGTRLLVL.

The V gene is TRBV10-2, the J gene TRBJ2-7; a weak D match, TRBD2 (7 bases). Germline V CDR1 and CDR2: WSHSY, SAAADI. The CDR3 length is 15 residues. Trimming cost V 6 bases and J 2 bases, with 17 bases left between them. The CDR3 bases are TGCGCCAGCAGGGAGGGGGGGGGAACGGCCTACGAGCAGTACTTC. Amino acid sequence: CASREGGGTAYEQYF.

The gene calls are TRBV5-1 and TRBJ1-1; TRBD1 might be the D (5 bases). V lost 3 bases and J lost 7, with 13 bases in between. The CDR3 length is 13 residues. Germline V CDR1 and CDR2: SGHRS, YFSETQ. Written as DNA, the CDR3 is TGCGCCAGCAGCTCCCTGGCGGGGGGTGAAGCTTTCTTT. Its protein is CASSSLAGGEAFF.

The V gene is TRBV5-5, the J gene TRBJ1-1, with D possibly matching TRBD1 (6 bases). The germline V gene has CDR1 SGHKS and CDR2 YYEKEE (reference sequence). CDR3 length: 15 residues. Between the trimmed V and J ends, which lost 3 bases and 1 base, there was a span of 13 bases. The CDR3 DNA reads as TGTGCCAGCAGCTCCTGGACAGTGCCGAACACTGAAGCTTTCTTT. It specifies CASSSWTVPNTEAFF.

This chain links TRBV18 with TRBJ2-5; 10 nucleotides agree with TRBD2. The CDR3 spans 14 residues. V was clipped by 5 bases and J by 4 bases; unmatched bases: 4. Germline V CDR1 and CDR2: KGHSH, LQKENI. The CDR3 bases are TGTGCCAGCTCAGCTAGCGGGAGACGAGAGACCCAGTACTTC. Residues: CASSASGRRETQYF.

The table lists this clone with a few counts. The chain uses TRBV7-2 and TRBJ1-2, with D maybe TRBD1 (6 bases). The CDR3 contains 14 residues. Germline V gene lookup returns CDR1 SGHTA and CDR2 FQGNSA. V was trimmed by 1 base and J by 5 bases, leaving 11 bases between them. In DNA form, the CDR3 reads TGTGCCAGCAGCTTAGGAGCACAGGGTTATGGCTACACCTTC. Protein product: CASSLGAQGYGYTF.

This chain's CDR3 is CAWTRGTASTDTQYF. The CDR3 DNA sequence: TGTGCCTGGACCAGGGGTACAGCTAGCACAGATACGCAGTATTTT. The chain recombines TRBV30 with TRBJ2-3, with TRBD1 as a possible D gene (6 bases). Germline values: CDR1 GTSNPN, CDR2 SVGIG (reference sequence). V was trimmed by 4 bases and J by 0 bases, leaving 14 bases between them. The CDR3 covers 15 residues.

This chain connects TRBV7-2 to TRBJ2-5; 8 bases fit TRBD2. Germline CDR1 is SGHTA and CDR2 is FQGNSA. This CDR3 has 14 residues. Trimming took 3 bases from V and 4 from J; bases not matched to a gene: 4. The CDR3 bases are TGTGCCAGCAGCTTGTACGGGAGGGGAGAGACCCAGTACTTC. This sequence encodes CASSLYGRGETQYF.

The V gene is TRBV27, the J gene TRBJ2-5; D is possibly TRBD2 (6 bases). Germline-derived CDR1 and CDR2 are MNHEY and SMNVEV (reference sequence). V lost 4 bases to trimming and J lost 1 base, with 7 bases between them. This CDR3 has 13 amino acids. The chain's CDR3 is CASSSGGQETQYF. Here the CDR3 DNA reads TGTGCCAGCAGTTCCGGGGGCCAAGAGACCCAGTACTTC.

The rearrangement joins TRBV29-1 to TRBJ2-7, with 10 bases lining up with TRBD1. This CDR3 has 13 amino acids. The germline CDR1 and CDR2 sequences are SQVTM and ANQGSEA. V was pared by 7 bases and J by 5 bases, with 8 bases of the junction left unmatched. DNA for the CDR3: TGCAGCGCCGAACCGGGACAGGGGCACGAGCAGTACTTC. It specifies CSAEPGQGHEQYF.

CDR3 nucleotides: TGCGCCAGCAGTCCTCGGACAGGGGGTGGCACAGATACGCAGTATTTT. This sequence encodes CASSPRTGGGTDTQYF. The chain joins TRBV23-1 to TRBJ2-3; 10 bases map to TRBD1. TRBV23-1 is placed among ORFs of uncertain function. V dropped 4 bases and J dropped 1; count of bases not matched to a gene: 5. The CDR3 length is 16 residues.

CDR3 protein: CASRLPTGGDTGELFF. The CDR3 DNA follows: TGTGCAAGTCGCTTGCCGACAGGGGGCGACACCGGGGAGCTGTTTTTT. The chain combines TRBV12-2 with TRBJ2-2; TRBD1 reflects the table's D call only, with no check against the DNA. TRBV12-2 represents a pseudogene. There are 16 residues in the CDR3.

The rearrangement uses TRBV18 and TRBJ2-4; tentatively, D is TRBD1 (5 bases). CDR3 length: 16 amino acids. V shed 2 bases and J shed 2 bases, with 13 bases lying between them. CDR1 and CDR2 (germline): KGHSH, LQKENI. Here the CDR3 reads CASSPGAFQSKNIQYF. The CDR3 nucleotides read TGTGCCAGCTCACCAGGGGCCTTTCAGTCCAAAAACATTCAGTACTTC.

V gene TRBV18 combines with J gene TRBJ1-1; D is uncertain. Germline V gives CDR1 KGHSH, CDR2 LQKENI. Trimming took 3 bases from V and 1 from J, leaving 15 bases between them. The CDR3 sequence is 16 residues long. The CDR3 sequence: CASSPGVGRANTEAFF. CDR3 DNA: TGTGCCAGCTCACCCGGGGTTGGTCGGGCGAACACTGAAGCTTTCTTT.

V and J are TRBV6-4 and TRBJ1-1, with D hard to call. V lost 2 bases and J 0 bases, leaving 19 bases between the germline ends. The CDR3 length is 18 residues. CDR1 and CDR2 (germline): MRHNA, SNTAGT. CDR3 in amino acids: CASSDPTVVRLLNTEAFF. In DNA form, the CDR3 reads TGTGCCAGCAGTGACCCGACGGTCGTCCGACTATTGAACACTGAAGCTTTCTTT.

The rearrangement links TRBV21-1 to TRBJ2-6; the D call TRBD1 from the table was never checked on the DNA. TRBV21-1 counts as a pseudogene. The CDR3 contains 17 residues. CDR3 sequence (DNA): TGTGCCAGCAGCGCGGGACAGGAGAGCTCTGGGGCCAACGTCCTGACTTTC. Amino acids: CASSAGQESSGANVLTF.

The chain is built from TRBV7-8 and TRBJ2-6, with a weak D call TRBD1 (6 bases). The length of the CDR3 is 20 residues. CDR1 is SGHVS, CDR2 FQNEAQ, per germline. V lost 5 bases and J 0 bases, leaving 23 bases between the germline ends. CDR3 protein: CASSRGYSDRLISGANVLTF. The CDR3 nucleotides read TGTGCCAGCAGCCGGGGCTATTCGGACAGATTAATCTCTGGGGCCAACGTCCTGACTTTC.